Listed below are T cell receptor beta chains from one sample, sequenced in a study of radiotherapy plus CTLA-4 blockade in lung cancer. Clones were sequenced by immunoSEQ multiplex PCR, and TCRdb holds only the in-frame ones, with some missing. The sample holds roughly 57,000 clones, roughly four fifths seen once. The sequencing here drew on peripheral blood, taken from a patient treated with radiotherapy plus ipilimumab. The source of these receptors is a human donor with non-small cell lung cancer whose response to radiotherapy plus ipilimumab could not be evaluated. Each CDR3 is given with its conserved first and last residue. The D gene is left open where the match is weak. Not every row has a clone size; where given, it reads once, few, many or a size class.

CASSGGGPTDTQYF	TGTGCCAGCAGTGGGGGAGGGCCGACAGATACGCAGTATTTT	.	TRBD2	TRBV7-2	TRBJ2-3
CASSRPGHTATYSNQPQHF	TGTGCCAGCAGCCGACCGGGACACACAGCTACATATAGCAATCAGCCCCAGCATTTT	once	.	TRBV5-8	TRBJ1-5
CASSRTGTGGDYEQYF	TGTGCCAGCAGCCGAACCGGGACAGGGGGGGACTACGAGCAGTACTTC	.	TRBD1	TRBV11-3	TRBJ2-7
CASSEGMTGISEQYF	TGTGCCAGCAGTGAGGGGATGACAGGGATTAGCGAGCAGTACTTC	.	TRBD1	TRBV6-4	TRBJ2-7
CSVEVGRVSYGYTF	TGCAGCGTTGAAGTCGGCAGGGTTAGCTATGGCTACACCTTC	few	.	TRBV29-1	TRBJ1-2
CASSFRANTEAFF	TGTGCCAGCAGTTTCAGGGCTAACACTGAAGCTTTCTTT	.	.	TRBV28	TRBJ1-1
CASKGGGSYGYTF	TGTGCCAGTAAGGGAGGGGGGAGCTATGGCTACACCTTC	.	.	TRBV19	TRBJ1-2
CATSDRSGNTIYF	TGTGCCACCTCAGACAGGTCTGGAAACACCATATATTTT	.	.	TRBV19	TRBJ1-3
CASSPLQGRRANYGYTF	TGCGCCAGCAGCCCTCTACAGGGAAGGCGGGCTAACTATGGCTACACCTTC	.	.	TRBV5-1	TRBJ1-2
CASSPSGWTYEQYF	TGTGCCAGCAGTCCCTCGGGTTGGACCTACGAGCAGTACTTC	.	.	TRBV7-2	TRBJ2-7
CASSLTSGDTYEQYF	TGTGCCAGCAGCCTTACTAGCGGGGATACCTACGAGCAGTACTTC	.	TRBD2	TRBV7-2	TRBJ2-7
CASSRLLTDTQYF	TGTGCCAGCAGTAGACTGCTTACAGATACGCAGTATTTT	few	.	TRBV6-5	TRBJ2-3
CASSFPTGANQPQHF	TGTGCCAGCAGTTTCCCGACGGGTGCCAATCAGCCCCAGCATTTT	.	.	TRBV28	TRBJ1-5
CASSLAGGKIDEQYF	TGTGCCAGCAGCTTGGCGGGAGGGAAGATCGACGAGCAGTACTTC	.	TRBD2	TRBV5-6	TRBJ2-7
CASSPGLAATDTQYF	TGTGCCAGTAGTCCGGGACTAGCGGCCACAGATACGCAGTATTTT	.	TRBD2	TRBV19	TRBJ2-3
CASGASGGDEQFF	TGTGCTAGTGGGGCTAGCGGGGGGGATGAGCAGTTCTTC	.	TRBD2	TRBV12-5	TRBJ2-1
CASSPSGLASTYEQYF	TGTGCCAGCAGCCCATCGGGACTAGCCTCAACCTACGAGCAGTACTTC	once	TRBD2	TRBV9	TRBJ2-7
CASSEQTSGSEETQYF	TGTGCCAGCAGTGAACAGACTAGCGGGAGCGAAGAGACCCAGTACTTC	.	TRBD2	TRBV6-1	TRBJ2-5
CASSFSGITDTQYF	TGTGCCAGCAGCTTTAGCGGAATCACAGATACGCAGTATTTT	.	.	TRBV7-9	TRBJ2-3
CASSFDRVGNYGYTF	TGTGCCAGCAGCTTTGACAGGGTGGGGAACTATGGCTACACCTTC	.	TRBD1	TRBV5-6	TRBJ1-2
CASLMGGTYNSPLHF	TGTGCCAGTCTGATGGGGGGGACCTATAATTCACCCCTCCACTTT	.	.	TRBV28	TRBJ1-6
CASSLGPGGGKSDTQYF	TGTGCCAGCAGCTTGGGTCCGGGGGGGGGTAAGTCAGATACGCAGTATTTT	.	TRBD2	TRBV5-4	TRBJ2-3
CASSVLPQGVNTEAFF	TGTGCCAGCAGCGTACTCCCACAGGGGGTGAACACTGAAGCTTTCTTT	.	TRBD1	TRBV9	TRBJ1-1
CASLTRANTGELFF	TGTGCCAGCCTTACTAGAGCAAACACCGGGGAGCTGTTTTTT	.	.	TRBV27	TRBJ2-2
CASSSTGSSGSPLHF	TGCGCCAGCAGCTCAACCGGGTCCTCTGGTTCACCCCTCCACTTT	once	.	TRBV5-1	TRBJ1-6
CASSQREKNTEAFF	TGTGCCAGCAGCCAAAGGGAGAAGAACACTGAAGCTTTCTTT	few	.	TRBV16	TRBJ1-1
CASSQERGAGGDTGELFF	TGCGCCAGCAGCCAAGAGAGGGGAGCGGGAGGAGACACCGGGGAGCTGTTTTTT	.	TRBD2	TRBV4-3	TRBJ2-2
CASNPTGSTYEQYF	TGTGCCAGCAACCCCACGGGTAGTACCTACGAGCAGTACTTC	.	.	TRBV25-1	TRBJ2-7
CASSLSIIRRNTEAFF	TGTGCCAGCAGTTTATCGATCATCCGGAGAAACACTGAAGCTTTCTTT	.	.	TRBV27	TRBJ1-1
CASSYSRVQETQYF	TGTGCCAGCAGTTACTCTCGGGTTCAAGAGACCCAGTACTTC	.	.	TRBV6-5	TRBJ2-5
CASSISGTGGFNYGYTF	TGTGCCAGTAGTATATCCGGGACAGGGGGCTTCAACTATGGCTACACCTTC	few	TRBD1	TRBV19	TRBJ1-2
CASSLSGTGNYGYTF	TGCGCCAGCAGCCTCTCCGGGACAGGGAACTATGGCTACACCTTC	few	TRBD1	TRBV5-1	TRBJ1-2
CASTQGQPSSGANVLTF	TGTGCCAGTACACAGGGCCAACCTAGCTCTGGGGCCAACGTCCTGACTTTC	.	.	TRBV19	TRBJ2-6
CASSEAVASGELFF	TGTGCCAGCAGTGAAGCCGTGGCATCCGGGGAGCTGTTTTTT	.	.	TRBV2	TRBJ2-2
CASSIGVLGYQPQHF	TGTGCCAGTAGTATTGGAGTTTTGGGTTATCAGCCCCAGCATTTT	.	.	TRBV19	TRBJ1-5
CASSVGGGARTDTQYF	TGTGCCAGCAGCGTGGGCGGGGGGGCCAGAACAGATACGCAGTATTTT	.	TRBD2	TRBV9	TRBJ2-3
CASSFYDRGGYTF	TGTGCCAGCAGCTTTTACGACAGGGGAGGCTACACCTTC	.	TRBD1	TRBV5-4	TRBJ1-2
CSASGQYTQYF	TGCAGTGCTTCTGGACAGTATACGCAGTATTTT	few	.	TRBV20-1	TRBJ2-3
CASSMDRVNTEAFF	TGTGCCAGTAGTATGGACAGGGTGAACACTGAAGCTTTCTTT	.	TRBD1	TRBV19	TRBJ1-1
CAISPSGELSYEQYF	TGTGCCATCAGTCCTAGCGGGGAGTTATCCTACGAGCAGTACTTC	once	TRBD2	TRBV10-3	TRBJ2-7
CAISQQNTQYF	TGTGCCATCAGTCAACAGAATACGCAGTATTTT	.	.	TRBV10-3	TRBJ2-3
CASRKREANYGYTF	TGTGCCAGTAGGAAAAGGGAGGCTAACTATGGCTACACCTTC	.	.	TRBV19	TRBJ1-2
CASRRTGWDEQFF	TGTGCCAGCAGGAGGACAGGGTGGGATGAGCAGTTCTTC	.	TRBD1	TRBV6-5	TRBJ2-1
CASSLSGGRNEQFF	TGTGCCAGCAGCTTGTCGGGAGGGAGGAATGAGCAGTTCTTC	.	TRBD2	TRBV7-8	TRBJ2-1
CASSLIVLAGHYNEQFF	TGTGCCAGCAGTTTAATAGTACTAGCGGGACACTACAATGAGCAGTTCTTC	.	TRBD2	TRBV28	TRBJ2-1
CASSLTGLSGNTIYF	TGCGCCAGCAGCTTGACAGGGCTCTCTGGAAACACCATATATTTT	.	.	TRBV5-1	TRBJ1-3
CASTERGAASQETQYF	TGTGCCAGCACCGAGCGGGGGGCCGCTTCACAAGAGACCCAGTACTTC	.	TRBD2	TRBV2	TRBJ2-5
CASQEGSNTGELFF	TGTGCCAGTCAGGAGGGATCGAACACCGGGGAGCTGTTTTTT	.	.	TRBV21-1	TRBJ2-2
CASSPRTSGRDEQFF	TGCGCCAGCAGCCCCCGGACTAGCGGGAGGGATGAGCAGTTCTTC	.	TRBD2	TRBV5-1	TRBJ2-1
CASSGNLPGITDTQYF	TGCGCCAGCAGTGGCAACTTACCGGGGATAACAGATACGCAGTATTTT	.	.	TRBV10-1	TRBJ2-3
CASSSGQELNTEAFF	TGTGCCAGCAGTTCAGGACAGGAACTGAACACTGAAGCTTTCTTT	.	TRBD1	TRBV28	TRBJ1-1
CASSTLAASYNEQFF	TGTGCCAGTAGTACCCTAGCGGCCTCCTACAATGAGCAGTTCTTC	.	TRBD2	TRBV19	TRBJ2-1
CASSFSGLSTDTQYF	TGTGCCAGCAGCTTTAGCGGGTTAAGCACAGATACGCAGTATTTT	.	TRBD2	TRBV5-4	TRBJ2-3
CASSFTTGGSQPQHF	TGTGCCAGTAGTTTCACGACAGGGGGCAGTCAGCCCCAGCATTTT	once	TRBD1	TRBV19	TRBJ1-5
CASSDSGSNEQYF	TGTGCCAGCAGTGATAGCGGGAGCAACGAGCAGTACTTC	large	TRBD2	TRBV7-9	TRBJ2-7
CASSLIVGSDQGPQHF	TGTGCCAGCAGTTTAATCGTCGGATCGGACCAGGGGCCCCAGCATTTT	once	.	TRBV28	TRBJ1-5